This TCR beta chain was captured in a study of CXCR3-negative and CXCR3-positive naive CD8 T cells. The study made its TRB cDNA libraries by 5' RACE, adding UMI labels. Reprocessing the 5' RACE reads, TCRdb reports a single entry for every CDR3 protein and omits DNA. The specimen's table records about 40,000 distinct CDR3 sequences. Germline CDR1 SQVTM, CDR2 ANQGSEA. The CDR3 is made up of 13 amino acids. Input material: memory CD8+ T cells from blood. The chain is built from TRBV29-1 and TRBJ2-5. The receptor comes from a human donor in good health. Some clones in this sample may be carry-over from other donors' samples. CDR3 sequence: CSASTPYQETQYF.